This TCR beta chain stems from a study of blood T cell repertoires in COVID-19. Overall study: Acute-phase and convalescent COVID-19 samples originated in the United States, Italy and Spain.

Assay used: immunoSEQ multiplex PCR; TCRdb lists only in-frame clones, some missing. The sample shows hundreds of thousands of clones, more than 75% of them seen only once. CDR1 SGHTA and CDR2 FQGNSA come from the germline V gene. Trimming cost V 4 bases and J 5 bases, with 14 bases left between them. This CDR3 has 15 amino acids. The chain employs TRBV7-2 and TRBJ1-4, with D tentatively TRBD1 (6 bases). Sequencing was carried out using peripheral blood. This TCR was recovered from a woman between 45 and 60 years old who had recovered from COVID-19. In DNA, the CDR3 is TGTGCCAGCAGCTCGACCGGGACAAACAATGAAAAACTGTTTTTT. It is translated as CASSSTGTNNEKLFF.